A selection of T cell receptor beta chains follows, all from one sample in a study of CD8 T cells in Susac syndrome. Each CDR3 protein gets one entry after TCRdb re-called the immunoSEQ multiplex PCR reads with MiXCR. Of about 190,000 distinct CDR3 sequences in the sample, 90% to 95% were seen once. Sequenced: CD4+ T cells from PBMCs. Receptors originate from a human donor with Susac syndrome. Each CDR3 is given with its conserved first and last residue. D genes are given only for firm matches. The size entry is marked missing in some rows and otherwise reads once, few, many or a size class.

j_gene,abundance,d_gene,v_gene,CDR3nt,CDR3aa
TRBJ1-4,-,-,TRBV4-1,TGCGCCAGCAGCCAAGCTACAGGGATTTCTAATGAAAAACTGTTTTTT,CASSQATGISNEKLFF
TRBJ2-1,-,-,TRBV5-1,TGCGCCAGCAGGCCGTGGGGGGATGAGCAGTTCTTC,CASRPWGDEQFF
TRBJ1-1,-,-,TRBV9,TGTGCCAGCAGCGCGGGTTCGTCTGAAGCTTTCTTT,CASSAGSSEAFF
TRBJ2-7,-,TRBD2,TRBV11-2,TGTGCCAGCAGCTATGGACAACTTCTAGCGGGAAATATTTACGAGCAGTACTTC,CASSYGQLLAGNIYEQYF
TRBJ2-1,-,-,TRBV20-1,TGCAGTGCTAGAGTCCTCCCGTTCCACAATGAGCAGTTCTTC,CSARVLPFHNEQFF
TRBJ2-3,-,TRBD1,TRBV11-2,TGTGCCAGCGGTATCCGGGACAGAACCACAGATACGCAGTATTTT,CASGIRDRTTDTQYF
TRBJ1-4,once,-,TRBV10-3,TGTGCCATCGGGGCAGCTAATGAAAAACTGTTTTTT,CAIGAANEKLFF
TRBJ2-7,-,-,TRBV5-6,TGTGCCAGCAGCTTGGAAGGCAGAACCTACGAGCAGTACTTC,CASSLEGRTYEQYF
TRBJ2-3,-,-,TRBV9,TGTGCCAGCAGCCAAACTAGGTGGGGGAACACAGATACGCAGTATTTT,CASSQTRWGNTDTQYF
TRBJ1-2,-,TRBD1,TRBV30,TGTGCCTGGAAGAGCGGACAGGGGGTCTATGGCTACACCTTC,CAWKSGQGVYGYTF
TRBJ1-6,few,-,TRBV4-1,TGCGCCAGCAGCCAAGACAGGGTAACACCCCTCCACTTT,CASSQDRVTPLHF
TRBJ1-1,few,-,TRBV5-1,TGCGCCAGCAGCTTGGGTTGGACTGAAGCTTTCTTT,CASSLGWTEAFF
TRBJ2-7,-,TRBD2,TRBV4-1,TGCGCCAGCAGCTTCGGACTAGCGGGAGAATACGAGCAGTACTTC,CASSFGLAGEYEQYF
TRBJ1-1,-,-,TRBV12-3/TRBV12-4,TGTGCCAGCAGTTTAGAAGGGGTACCTGAAGCTTTCTTT,CASSLEGVPEAFF
TRBJ2-1,-,-,TRBV5-1,TGCGCCAGCAGCTTCTTTAGCTCCTACAATGAGCAGTTCTTC,CASSFFSSYNEQFF